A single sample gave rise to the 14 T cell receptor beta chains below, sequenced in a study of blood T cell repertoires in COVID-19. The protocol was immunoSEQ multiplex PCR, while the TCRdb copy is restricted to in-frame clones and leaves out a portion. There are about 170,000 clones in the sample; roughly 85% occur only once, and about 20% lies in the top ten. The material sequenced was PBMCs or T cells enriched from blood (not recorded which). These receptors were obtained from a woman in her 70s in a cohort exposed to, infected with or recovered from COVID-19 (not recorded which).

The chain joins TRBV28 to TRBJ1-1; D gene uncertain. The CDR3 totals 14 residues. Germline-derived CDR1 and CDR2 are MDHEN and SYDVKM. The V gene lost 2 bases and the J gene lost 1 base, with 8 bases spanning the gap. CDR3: CASSLMVGNTEAFF. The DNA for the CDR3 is TGTGCCAGCAGTTTAATGGTCGGGAACACTGAAGCTTTCTTT.

As DNA, the CDR3 is TGTGCCAGCAGCTTACAGGGGGGCTTGAACACTGAAGCTTTCTTT. Encoded protein: CASSLQGGLNTEAFF. The V and J genes are TRBV7-9 and TRBJ1-1, with TRBD1 identical over 7 bases. CDR3 length: 15 amino acids. CDR1 and CDR2 (germline): SEHNR, FQNEAQ (reference sequence). V gave up 2 bases and J gave up 0 bases; unmatched junction bases: 3.

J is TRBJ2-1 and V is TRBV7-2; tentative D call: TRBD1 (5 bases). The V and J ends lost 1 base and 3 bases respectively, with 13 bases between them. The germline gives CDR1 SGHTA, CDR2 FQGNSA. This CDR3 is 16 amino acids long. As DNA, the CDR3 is TGTGCCAGCAGCTTAGATCCCCAGGGTTACTACAATGAGCAGTTCTTC. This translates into CASSLDPQGYYNEQFF.

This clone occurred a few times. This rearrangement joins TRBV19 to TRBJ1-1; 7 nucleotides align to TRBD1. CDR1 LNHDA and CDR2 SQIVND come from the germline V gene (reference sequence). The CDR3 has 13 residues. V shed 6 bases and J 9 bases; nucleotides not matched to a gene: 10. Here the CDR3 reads CASSAQTGSKAFF. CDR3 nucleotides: TGTGCCAGTAGCGCCCAGACAGGGTCTAAAGCTTTCTTT.

The CDR3 sequence: CAWSALTLSEGTQYF. The CDR3 nucleotides are TGTGCCTGGAGTGCCCTGACCCTTTCGGAGGGTACGCAGTATTTT. This chain links TRBV30 with TRBJ2-3, with D maybe TRBD2 (6 bases). Per germline, CDR1 GTSNPN and CDR2 SVGIG (reference sequence). This CDR3 spans 15 amino acids. V gave up 1 base and J gave up 8 bases, with 19 bases separating them.

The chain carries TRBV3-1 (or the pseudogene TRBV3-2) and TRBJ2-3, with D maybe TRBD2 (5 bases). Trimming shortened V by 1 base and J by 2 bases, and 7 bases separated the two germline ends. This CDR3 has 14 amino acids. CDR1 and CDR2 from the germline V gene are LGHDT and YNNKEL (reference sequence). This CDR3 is CASSQVGNTDTQYF. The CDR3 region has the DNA TGTGCCAGCAGCCAAGTCGGGAACACAGATACGCAGTATTTT.

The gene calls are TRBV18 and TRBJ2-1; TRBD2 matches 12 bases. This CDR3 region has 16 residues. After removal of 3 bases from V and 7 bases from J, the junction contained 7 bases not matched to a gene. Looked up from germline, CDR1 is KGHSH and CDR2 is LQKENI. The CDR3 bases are TGTGCCAGCTCACCTCTAGCGGGAGGGCCGGGGAATGAGCAGTTCTTC. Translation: CASSPLAGGPGNEQFF. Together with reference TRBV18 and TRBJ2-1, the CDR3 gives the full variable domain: NAGVMQNPRHLVRRRGQEARLRCSPMKGHSHVYWYRQLPEEGLKFMVYLQKENIIDESGMPKERFSAEFPKEGPSILRIQQVVRGDSAAYFCASSPLAGGPGNEQFFGPGTRLTVL.

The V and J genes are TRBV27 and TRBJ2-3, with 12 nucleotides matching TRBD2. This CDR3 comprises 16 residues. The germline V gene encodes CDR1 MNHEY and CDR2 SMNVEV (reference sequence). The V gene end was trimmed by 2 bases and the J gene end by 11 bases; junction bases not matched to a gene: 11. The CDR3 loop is CASSLTALAGGRRQYF. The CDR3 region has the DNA TGTGCCAGCAGTTTAACGGCCCTAGCGGGGGGGAGGAGGCAGTATTTT.

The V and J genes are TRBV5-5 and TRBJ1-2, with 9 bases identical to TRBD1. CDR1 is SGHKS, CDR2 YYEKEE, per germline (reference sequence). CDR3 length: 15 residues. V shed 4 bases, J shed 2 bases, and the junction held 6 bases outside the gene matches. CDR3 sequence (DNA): TGTGCCAGCAGCCCATCCGGACAGGGGAACTATGGCTACACCTTC. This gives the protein CASSPSGQGNYGYTF.

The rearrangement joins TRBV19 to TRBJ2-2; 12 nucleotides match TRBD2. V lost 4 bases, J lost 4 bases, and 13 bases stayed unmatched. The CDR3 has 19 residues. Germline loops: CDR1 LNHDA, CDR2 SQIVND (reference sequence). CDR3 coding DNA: TGTGCCAGTAGTAACGTTAGCCCGGGACTAGCGGGCGGCACCGGGGAGCTGTTTTTT. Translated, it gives CASSNVSPGLAGGTGELFF.

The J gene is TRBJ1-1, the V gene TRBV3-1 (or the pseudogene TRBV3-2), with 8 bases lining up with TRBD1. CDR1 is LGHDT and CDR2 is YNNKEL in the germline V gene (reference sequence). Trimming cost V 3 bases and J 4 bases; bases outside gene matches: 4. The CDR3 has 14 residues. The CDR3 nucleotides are TGTGCCAGCAGCCAGGACAGGGTCCGCACTGAAGCTTTCTTT. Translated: CASSQDRVRTEAFF.

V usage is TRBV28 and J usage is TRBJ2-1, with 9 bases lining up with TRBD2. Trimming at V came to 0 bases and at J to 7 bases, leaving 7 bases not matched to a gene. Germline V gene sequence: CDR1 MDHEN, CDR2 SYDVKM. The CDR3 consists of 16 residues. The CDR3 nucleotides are TGTGCCAGCAGTTTATGGGCTAGCGGGATCGGGAATGAGCAGTTCTTC. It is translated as CASSLWASGIGNEQFF.

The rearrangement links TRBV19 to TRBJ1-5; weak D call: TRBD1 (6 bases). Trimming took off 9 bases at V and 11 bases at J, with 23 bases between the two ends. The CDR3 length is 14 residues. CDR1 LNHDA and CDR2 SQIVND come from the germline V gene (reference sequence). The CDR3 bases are TGTGCCAGCAGGACAGTTGAGGGTAATAGGGCCCAGCATTTT. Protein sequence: CASRTVEGNRAQHF. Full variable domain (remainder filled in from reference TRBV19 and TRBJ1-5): DGGITQSPKYLFRKEGQNVTLSCEQNLNHDAMYWYRQDPGQGLRLIYYSQIVNDFQKGDIAEGYSVSREKKESFPLTVTSAQKNPTAFYLCASRTVEGNRAQHFGDGTRLSIL.

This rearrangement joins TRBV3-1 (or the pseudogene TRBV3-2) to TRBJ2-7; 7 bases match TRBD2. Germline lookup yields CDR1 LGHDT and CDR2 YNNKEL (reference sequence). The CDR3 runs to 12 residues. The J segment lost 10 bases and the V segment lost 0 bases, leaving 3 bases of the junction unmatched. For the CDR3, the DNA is TGTGCCAGCAGCCAAGAAGAGCGGGAACAGTACTTC. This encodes CASSQEEREQYF.